This T cell receptor beta chain is drawn from a study of CD8 T cells in Susac syndrome. The CDR3 loop spans 18 amino acids. CDR1 SGHNT and CDR2 YYREEE come from the germline V gene (reference sequence). V lost 2 bases, J lost 0 bases, and 13 bases stayed unmatched. Random hexamers were used to reverse transcribe an amount of roughly 0.45 to 1 ug RNA. The immunoSEQ assay covered 54 Vbeta and 13 Jbeta segments for CDR3. TCRdb called the immunoSEQ multiplex PCR reads again in MiXCR, with one record for every CDR3 protein. The data hold 180,000 or so distinct CDR3 sequences, with around 95% observed a single time.

The chain carries TRBV5-4 and TRBJ2-7; 8 nucleotides line up with TRBD2. This receptor was identified in a human donor with multiple sclerosis. The sample consisted of CD4+ T cells from PBMCs. The chain's CDR3 is CASSFPGTRGKSSYEQYF. The CDR3 nucleotides are TGTGCCAGCAGCTTCCCCGGGACTAGAGGGAAGAGCTCCTACGAGCAGTACTTC.